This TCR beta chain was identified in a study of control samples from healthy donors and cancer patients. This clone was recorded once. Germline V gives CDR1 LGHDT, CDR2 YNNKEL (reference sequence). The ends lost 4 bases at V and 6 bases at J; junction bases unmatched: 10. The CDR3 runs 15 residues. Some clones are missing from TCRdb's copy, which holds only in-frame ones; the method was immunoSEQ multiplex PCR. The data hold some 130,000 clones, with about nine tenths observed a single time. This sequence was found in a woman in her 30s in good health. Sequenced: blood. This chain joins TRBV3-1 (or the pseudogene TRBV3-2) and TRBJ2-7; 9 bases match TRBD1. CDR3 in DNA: TGTGCCAGCAGCCGGCTACAGGGGGCGGGAGCCGAGCAGTACTTC. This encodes CASSRLQGAGAEQYF.